One sample yielded the 7 T cell receptor beta chains listed below, sequenced in a study of immune cell composition in non-small cell lung cancer. Only in-frame clones appear in the TCRdb table, and some are missing; sequencing was by immunoSEQ multiplex PCR. The table includes roughly 14,000 clones, about 69% detected once. The sequenced sample consisted of lung tumor tissue. These receptors originate from a human donor with non-small cell lung cancer.

The chain employs TRBV20-1 and TRBJ1-2, with unresolved D. With 5 bases removed from V and 4 bases from J, the gap between germline ends came to 8 bases. CDR1 and CDR2 (germline): DFQATT, SNEGSKA (reference sequence). CDR3 length: 11 amino acids. The CDR3 sequence is CSAPRLYGYTF. CDR3 coding DNA: TGCAGTGCTCCCCGACTCTATGGCTACACCTTC.

CDR3 amino acids: CAISLPGQSGTDTQYF. In nucleotides, the CDR3 is TGTGCCATCAGTCTTCCGGGACAGAGTGGGACAGATACGCAGTATTTT. V gene TRBV10-3 combines with J gene TRBJ2-3, with 7 bases that match TRBD1. Per germline, CDR1 ENHRY and CDR2 SYGVKD. The CDR3 is 16 residues long. Germline trimming cut 5 bases from V and 3 bases from J; bases unmatched to any gene: 11.

The V call is TRBV7-3, the J call TRBJ2-3; D possibly corresponds to TRBD2 (6 bases). This CDR3 has 13 residues. With 5 bases removed from V and 12 bases from J, the gap between germline ends came to 18 bases. Per germline, CDR1 SGHTA and CDR2 FQGTGA. CDR3 region: CASSEETSEAQYF. CDR3 coding DNA: TGTGCCAGCAGCGAAGAGACTAGTGAGGCACAGTATTTT. Using reference TRBV7-3 and TRBJ2-3 for the parts outside the CDR3, the full variable domain is GAGVSQTPSNKVTEKGKYVELRCDPISGHTALYWYRQSLGQGPEFLIYFQGTGAADDSGLPNDRFFAVRPEGSVSTLKIQRTERGDSAVYLCASSEETSEAQYFGPGTRLTVL.

The J gene is TRBJ1-1, the V gene TRBV25-1; D is possibly TRBD1 (6 bases). CDR3 length: 14 residues. CDR1 is MGHDK and CDR2 is SYGVNS in the germline V gene. V was trimmed by 3 bases and J by 1 base, leaving 9 bases between them. The CDR3 coding sequence is TGTGCCAGCAGTGATTGGACAGAGAACACTGAAGCTTTCTTT. Amino acids: CASSDWTENTEAFF.

The V and J genes are TRBV5-1 and TRBJ2-7; 7 bases are shared with TRBD2. With 2 bases clipped from V and 2 bases from J, the junction kept 4 bases outside the gene matches. The CDR3 has 14 residues. Looked up from germline, CDR1 is SGHRS and CDR2 is YFSETQ. The CDR3 loop reads CASSLAGYTYEQYF. DNA of the CDR3: TGCGCCAGCAGCTTAGCGGGGTATACCTACGAGCAGTACTTC.

The J gene is TRBJ1-1, the V gene TRBV7-3, with D possibly TRBD1 on 5 matching bases. Germline values: CDR1 SGHTA, CDR2 FQGTGA. V was cut by 0 bases and J by 6 bases, with 11 bases left in between. CDR3 size: 14 residues. The CDR3 region is CASSLTGREAEAFF. In nucleotides, the CDR3 is TGTGCCAGCAGCTTAACGGGACGGGAGGCTGAAGCTTTCTTT.

This clone was detected only once. The J gene is TRBJ2-3, the V gene TRBV7-9, with D tentatively TRBD1 (5 bases). Germline V lookup: CDR1 SEHNR, CDR2 FQNEAQ (reference sequence). Between the trimmed V and J ends, which lost 1 base and 2 bases, there was a span of 7 bases. This CDR3 contains 14 residues. CDR3 residues: CASSLGQPTDTQYF. The CDR3 nucleotides read TGTGCCAGCAGCTTAGGACAGCCCACAGATACGCAGTATTTT.